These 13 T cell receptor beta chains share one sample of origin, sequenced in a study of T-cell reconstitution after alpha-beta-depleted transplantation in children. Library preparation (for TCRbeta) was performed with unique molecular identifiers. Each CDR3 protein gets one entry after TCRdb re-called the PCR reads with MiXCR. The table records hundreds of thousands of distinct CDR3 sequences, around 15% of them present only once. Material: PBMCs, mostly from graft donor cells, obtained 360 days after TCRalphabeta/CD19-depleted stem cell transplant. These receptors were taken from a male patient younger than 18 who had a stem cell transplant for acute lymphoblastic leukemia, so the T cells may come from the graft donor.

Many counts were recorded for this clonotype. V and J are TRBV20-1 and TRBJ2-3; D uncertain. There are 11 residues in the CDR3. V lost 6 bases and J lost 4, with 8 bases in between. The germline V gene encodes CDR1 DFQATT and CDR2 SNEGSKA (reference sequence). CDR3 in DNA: TGCAGTGCCCCCCGATCAGATACGCAGTATTTT. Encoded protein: CSAPRSDTQYF.

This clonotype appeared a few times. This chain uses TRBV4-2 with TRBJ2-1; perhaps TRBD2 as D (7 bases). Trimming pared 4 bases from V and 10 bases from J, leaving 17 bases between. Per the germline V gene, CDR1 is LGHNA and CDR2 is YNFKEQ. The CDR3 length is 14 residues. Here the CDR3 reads CASSPRGTTGEQFF. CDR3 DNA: TGTGCCAGCAGCCCGAGGGGGACTACTGGGGAGCAGTTCTTC.

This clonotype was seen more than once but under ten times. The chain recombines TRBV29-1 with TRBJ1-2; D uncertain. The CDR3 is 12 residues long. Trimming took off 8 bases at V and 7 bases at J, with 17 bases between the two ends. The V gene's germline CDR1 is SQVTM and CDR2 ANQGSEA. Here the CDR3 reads CSPGDMSRGYTF. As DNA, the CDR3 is TGCAGCCCCGGAGACATGTCCCGTGGCTACACCTTC.

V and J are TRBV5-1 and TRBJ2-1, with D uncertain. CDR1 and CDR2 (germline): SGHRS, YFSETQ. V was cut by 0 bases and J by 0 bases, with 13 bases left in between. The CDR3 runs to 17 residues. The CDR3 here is CASSLAVAASSYNEQFF. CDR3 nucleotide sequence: TGCGCCAGCAGCTTGGCCGTCGCGGCAAGCTCCTACAATGAGCAGTTCTTC.

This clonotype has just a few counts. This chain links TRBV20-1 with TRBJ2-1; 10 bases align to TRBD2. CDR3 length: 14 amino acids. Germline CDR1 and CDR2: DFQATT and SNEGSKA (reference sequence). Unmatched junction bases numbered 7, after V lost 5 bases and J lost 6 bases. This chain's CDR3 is CSAPEAGGVNEQFF. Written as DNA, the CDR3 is TGCAGTGCTCCGGAAGCGGGAGGGGTCAATGAGCAGTTCTTC.

The CDR3 sequence: CASSPRKARYNEQFF. The CDR3 coding sequence is TGTGCCAGCAGCCCAAGGAAGGCCAGATACAATGAGCAGTTCTTC. The chain links TRBV21-1 to TRBJ2-1; the D segment call TRBD2 is taken from the table without a DNA check. TRBV21-1 is shown as a pseudogene. This CDR3 contains 15 residues.

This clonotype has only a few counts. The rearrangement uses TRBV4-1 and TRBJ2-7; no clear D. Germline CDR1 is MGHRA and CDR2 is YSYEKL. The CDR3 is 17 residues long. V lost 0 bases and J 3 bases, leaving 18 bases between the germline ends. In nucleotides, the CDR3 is TGCGCCAGCAGCCAAGAATTTGACGTGGACGGGTACTACGAGCAGTACTTC. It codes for CASSQEFDVDGYYEQYF.

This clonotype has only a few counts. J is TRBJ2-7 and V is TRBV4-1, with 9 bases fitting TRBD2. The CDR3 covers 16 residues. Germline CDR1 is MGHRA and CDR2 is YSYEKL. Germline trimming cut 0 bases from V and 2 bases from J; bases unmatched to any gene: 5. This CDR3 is CASSQEPTSGAYEQYF. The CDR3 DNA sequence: TGCGCCAGCAGCCAAGAACCGACTAGCGGTGCCTACGAGCAGTACTTC.

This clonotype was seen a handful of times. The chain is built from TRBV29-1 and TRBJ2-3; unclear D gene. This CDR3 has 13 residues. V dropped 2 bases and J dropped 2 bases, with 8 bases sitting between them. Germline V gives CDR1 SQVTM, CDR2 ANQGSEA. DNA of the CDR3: TGCAGCGTTGAAACCCTACTCACAGATACGCAGTATTTT. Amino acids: CSVETLLTDTQYF.

CDR3 protein: CSARNRRSGGETQYF. The DNA for the CDR3 is TGCAGTGCTAGAAATAGGAGGAGTGGAGGAGAGACCCAGTACTTC. The rearrangement uses TRBV20-1 and TRBJ2-5, with D tentatively TRBD2 (5 bases). The V end lost 2 bases, the J end lost 4 bases, and 17 bases lay between the germline ends. The CDR3 consists of 15 residues. CDR1 and CDR2 from the germline V gene are DFQATT and SNEGSKA (reference sequence).

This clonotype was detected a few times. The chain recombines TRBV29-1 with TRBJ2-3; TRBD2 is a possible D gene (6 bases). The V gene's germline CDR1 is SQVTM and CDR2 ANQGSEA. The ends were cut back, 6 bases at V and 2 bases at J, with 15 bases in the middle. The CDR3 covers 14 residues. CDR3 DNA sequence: TGCAGCGTGCGGGGACTGCTCTACACAGATACGCAGTATTTT. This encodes CSVRGLLYTDTQYF.

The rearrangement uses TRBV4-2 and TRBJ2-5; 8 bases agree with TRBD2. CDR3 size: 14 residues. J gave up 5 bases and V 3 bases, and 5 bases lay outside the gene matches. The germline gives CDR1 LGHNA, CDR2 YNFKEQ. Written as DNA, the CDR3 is TGTGCCAGCAGCCAGAAGGGACTAGTGGAGACCCAGTACTTC. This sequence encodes CASSQKGLVETQYF.

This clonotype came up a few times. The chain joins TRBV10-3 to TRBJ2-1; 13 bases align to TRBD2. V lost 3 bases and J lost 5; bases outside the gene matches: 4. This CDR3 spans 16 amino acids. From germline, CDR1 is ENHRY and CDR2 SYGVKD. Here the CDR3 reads CAISDTSGRGNNEQFF. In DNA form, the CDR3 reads TGTGCCATCAGTGATACTAGCGGGAGGGGGAACAATGAGCAGTTCTTC.